A single T cell receptor beta chain is shown here with its context. Its antigen is undetermined. This record comes from a study of T-cell reconstitution after alpha-beta-depleted transplantation in children. Overall study findings and caveats: Alpha-beta T cells present about two months after transplant were reported to originate from several hundred expanded graft clones. After one year, T-cell counts and TCRbeta diversity mostly came from new T cells.

The length of the CDR3 is 12 residues. Trimming left V 5 bases short and J 4 bases short, with 9 bases between. Looked up from germline, CDR1 is SEHNR and CDR2 is FQNEAQ (reference sequence). Molecular barcoding with unique molecular identifiers was used for the TCRbeta library. Using its own MiXCR run on the PCR reads, TCRdb lists one record per CDR3 protein. The repertoire holds hundreds of thousands of distinct CDR3 sequences, with roughly 17% as singletons. The genes are TRBV7-9 and TRBJ2-7; D remains ambiguous. This clonotype was sampled from a boy younger than two who had a stem cell transplant for Wiskott-Aldrich syndrome, so the T cells may come from the graft donor. This specimen consisted of PBMCs, mostly from graft donor cells, obtained 360 days after TCRalphabeta/CD19-depleted stem cell transplant. In DNA form, the CDR3 reads TGTGCCAGCAGCCGAACTTTTTACGAGCAGTACTTC. It translates to CASSRTFYEQYF.